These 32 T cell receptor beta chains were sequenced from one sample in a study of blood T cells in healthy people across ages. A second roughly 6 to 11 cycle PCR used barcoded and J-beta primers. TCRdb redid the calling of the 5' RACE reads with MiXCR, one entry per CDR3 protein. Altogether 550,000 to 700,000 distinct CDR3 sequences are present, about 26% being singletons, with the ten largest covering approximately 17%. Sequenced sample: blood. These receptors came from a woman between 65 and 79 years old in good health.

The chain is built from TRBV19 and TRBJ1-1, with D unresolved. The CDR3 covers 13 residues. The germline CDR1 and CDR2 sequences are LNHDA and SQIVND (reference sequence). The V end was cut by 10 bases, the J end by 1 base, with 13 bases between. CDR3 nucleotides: TGTGCCATTTCGGACTCTCCGAACACTGAAGCTTTCTTT. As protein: CAISDSPNTEAFF. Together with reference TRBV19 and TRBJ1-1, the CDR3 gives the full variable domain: DGGITQSPKYLFRKEGQNVTLSCEQNLNHDAMYWYRQDPGQGLRLIYYSQIVNDFQKGDIAEGYSVSREKKESFPLTVTSAQKNPTAFYLCAISDSPNTEAFFGQGTRLTVV.

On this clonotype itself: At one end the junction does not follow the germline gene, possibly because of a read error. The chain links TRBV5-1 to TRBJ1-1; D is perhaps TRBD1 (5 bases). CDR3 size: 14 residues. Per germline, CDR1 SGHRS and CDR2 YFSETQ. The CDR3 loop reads CASSSTVMNTEASF. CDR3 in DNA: TGCGCCAGCAGCTCGACAGTAATGAACACTGAAGCTTCCTTT.

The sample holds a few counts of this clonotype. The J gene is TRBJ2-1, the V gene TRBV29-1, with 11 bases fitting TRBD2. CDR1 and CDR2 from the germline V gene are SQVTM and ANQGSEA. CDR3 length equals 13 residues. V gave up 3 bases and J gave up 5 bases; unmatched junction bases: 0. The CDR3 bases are TGCAGCGTTGAGGGACTAGCGGACAATGAGCAGTTCTTC. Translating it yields CSVEGLADNEQFF.

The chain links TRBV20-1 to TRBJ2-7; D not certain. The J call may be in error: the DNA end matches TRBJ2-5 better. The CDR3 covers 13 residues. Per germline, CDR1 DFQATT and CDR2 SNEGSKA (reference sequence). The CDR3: CSARQTRQETQYF. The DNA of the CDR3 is TGCAGTGCTAGACAGACGCGCCAAGAGACCCAGTACTTC.

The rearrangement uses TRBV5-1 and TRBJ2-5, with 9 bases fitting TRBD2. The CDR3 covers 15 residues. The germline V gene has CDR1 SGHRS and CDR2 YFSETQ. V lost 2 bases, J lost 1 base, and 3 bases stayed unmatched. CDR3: CASSFVAGVQETQYF. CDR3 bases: TGCGCCAGCAGCTTTGTAGCGGGGGTCCAAGAGACCCAGTACTTC.

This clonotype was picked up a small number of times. CDR3 DNA sequence: TGTGCCAGCAGTGGGGACAGGGGAGTGAACACTGAAGCTTTCTTT. This encodes CASSGDRGVNTEAFF. This chain uses TRBV25-1 with TRBJ1-1; 10 nucleotides line up with TRBD1. This CDR3 has 15 residues. V lost 4 bases to trimming and J lost 0 bases; unmatched junction nucleotides: 2. The germline CDR1 and CDR2 sequences are MGHDK and SYGVNS.

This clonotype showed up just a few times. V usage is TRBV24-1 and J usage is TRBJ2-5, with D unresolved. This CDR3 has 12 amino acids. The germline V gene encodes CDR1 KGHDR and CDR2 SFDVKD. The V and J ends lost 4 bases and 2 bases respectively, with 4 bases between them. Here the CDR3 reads CATSEGQETQYF. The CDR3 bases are TGTGCCACCAGTGAAGGGCAAGAGACCCAGTACTTC.

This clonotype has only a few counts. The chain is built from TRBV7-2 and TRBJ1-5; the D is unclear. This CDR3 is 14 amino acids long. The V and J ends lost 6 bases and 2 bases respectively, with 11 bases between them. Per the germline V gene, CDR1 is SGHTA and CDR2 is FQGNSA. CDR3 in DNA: TGTGCCAGCAGTGGGGTCGAAGGCAATCAGCCCCAGCATTTT. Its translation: CASSGVEGNQPQHF.

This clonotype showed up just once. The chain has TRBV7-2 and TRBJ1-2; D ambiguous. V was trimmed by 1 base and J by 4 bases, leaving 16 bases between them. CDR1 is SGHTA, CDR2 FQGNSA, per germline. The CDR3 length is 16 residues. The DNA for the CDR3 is TGTGCCAGCAGCTTAGAGTATGGTACAGAGTCCTATGGCTACACCTTC. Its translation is CASSLEYGTESYGYTF.

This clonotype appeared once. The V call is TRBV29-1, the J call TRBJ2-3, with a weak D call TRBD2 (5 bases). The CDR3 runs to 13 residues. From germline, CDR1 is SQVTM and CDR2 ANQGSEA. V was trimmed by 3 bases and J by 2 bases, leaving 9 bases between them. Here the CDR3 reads CSVDDDYTDTQYF. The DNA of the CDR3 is TGCAGCGTTGATGACGACTACACAGATACGCAGTATTTT.

CDR3 amino acids: CASSLAAAVTDTQYF. The CDR3 bases are TGCGCCAGCAGCCTAGCGGCTGCTGTCACAGATACGCAGTATTTT. The rearrangement uses TRBV5-1 and TRBJ2-3; 7 bases match TRBD2. The J segment lost 2 bases and the V segment lost 4 bases, leaving 7 bases of the junction unmatched. The CDR3 runs to 15 residues. Germline loops: CDR1 SGHRS, CDR2 YFSETQ.

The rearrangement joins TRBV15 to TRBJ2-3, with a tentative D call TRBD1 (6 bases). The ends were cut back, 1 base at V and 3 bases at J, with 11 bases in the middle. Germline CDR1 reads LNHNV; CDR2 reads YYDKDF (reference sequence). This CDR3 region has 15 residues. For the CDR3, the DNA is TGTGCCACCAGCAGAGGCTCAGGACAGACAGATACGCAGTATTTT. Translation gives CATSRGSGQTDTQYF.

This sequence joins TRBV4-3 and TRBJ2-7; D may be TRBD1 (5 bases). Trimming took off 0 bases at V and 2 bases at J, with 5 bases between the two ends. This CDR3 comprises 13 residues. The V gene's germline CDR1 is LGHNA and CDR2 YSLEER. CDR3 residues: CASSQDRAYEQYF. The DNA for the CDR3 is TGCGCCAGCAGCCAAGACAGGGCCTACGAGCAGTACTTC.

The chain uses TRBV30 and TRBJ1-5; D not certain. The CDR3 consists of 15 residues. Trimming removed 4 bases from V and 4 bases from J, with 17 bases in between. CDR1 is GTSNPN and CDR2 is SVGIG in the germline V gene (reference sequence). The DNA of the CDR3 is TGTGCCTGGAACGGAAAGGGAAGCGGGAATCAGCCCCAGCATTTT. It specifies CAWNGKGSGNQPQHF.

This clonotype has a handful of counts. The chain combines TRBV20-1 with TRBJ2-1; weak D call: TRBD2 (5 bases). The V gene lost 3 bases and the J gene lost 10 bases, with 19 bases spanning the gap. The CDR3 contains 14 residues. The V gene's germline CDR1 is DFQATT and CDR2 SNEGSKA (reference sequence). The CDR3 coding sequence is TGCAGTGCTAGGCTAGCCTCGGGTGTCGGCGAGCAGTTCTTC. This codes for CSARLASGVGEQFF.

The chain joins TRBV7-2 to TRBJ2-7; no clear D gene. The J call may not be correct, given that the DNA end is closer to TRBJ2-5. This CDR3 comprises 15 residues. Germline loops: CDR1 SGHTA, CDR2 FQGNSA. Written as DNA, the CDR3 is TGTGCCAGCAGCTTAAGGGTATCTGAGCAAGAGACCCAGTACTTC. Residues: CASSLRVSEQETQYF.

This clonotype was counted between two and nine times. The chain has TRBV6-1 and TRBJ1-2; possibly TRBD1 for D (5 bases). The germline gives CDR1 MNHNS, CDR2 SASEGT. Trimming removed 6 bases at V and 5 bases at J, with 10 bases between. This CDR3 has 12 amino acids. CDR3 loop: CASSSTVYGYTF. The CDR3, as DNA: TGTGCCAGCAGCTCGACAGTGTATGGCTACACCTTC.

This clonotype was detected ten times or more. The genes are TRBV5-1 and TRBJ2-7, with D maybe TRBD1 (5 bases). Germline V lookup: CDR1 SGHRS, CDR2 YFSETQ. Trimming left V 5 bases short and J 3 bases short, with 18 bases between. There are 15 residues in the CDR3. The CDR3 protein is CASRKQESYGYEQYF. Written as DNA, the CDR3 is TGCGCCAGCAGGAAACAGGAGTCTTACGGCTACGAGCAGTACTTC.

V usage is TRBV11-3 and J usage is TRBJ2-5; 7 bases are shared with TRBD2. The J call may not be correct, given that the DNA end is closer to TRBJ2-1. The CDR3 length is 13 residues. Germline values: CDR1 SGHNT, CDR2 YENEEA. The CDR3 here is CASSLDPGGEQFF. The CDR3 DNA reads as TGTGCCAGCAGCTTAGATCCGGGAGGAGAGCAGTTCTTC.

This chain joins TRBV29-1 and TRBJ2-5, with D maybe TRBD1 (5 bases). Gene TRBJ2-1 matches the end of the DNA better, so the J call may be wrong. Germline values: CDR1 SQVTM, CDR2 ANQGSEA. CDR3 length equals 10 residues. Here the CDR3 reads CSGRANEQFF. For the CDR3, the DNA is TGCAGCGGCAGGGCCAATGAGCAGTTCTTC.

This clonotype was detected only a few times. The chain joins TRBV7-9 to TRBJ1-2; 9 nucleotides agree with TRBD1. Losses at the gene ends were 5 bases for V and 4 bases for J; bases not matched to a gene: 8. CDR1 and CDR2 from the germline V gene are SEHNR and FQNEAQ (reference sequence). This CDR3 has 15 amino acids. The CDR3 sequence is CASSMGQGRVYGYTF. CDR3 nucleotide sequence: TGTGCCAGCAGCATGGGACAGGGTCGGGTCTATGGCTACACCTTC.

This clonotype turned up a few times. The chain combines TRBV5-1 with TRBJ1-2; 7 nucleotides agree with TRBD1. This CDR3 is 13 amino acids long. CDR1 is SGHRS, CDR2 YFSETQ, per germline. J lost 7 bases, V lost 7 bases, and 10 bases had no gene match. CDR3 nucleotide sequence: TGCGCCAGCCTCACAGGGGAGCGTGGTGGCTACACCTTC. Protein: CASLTGERGGYTF.

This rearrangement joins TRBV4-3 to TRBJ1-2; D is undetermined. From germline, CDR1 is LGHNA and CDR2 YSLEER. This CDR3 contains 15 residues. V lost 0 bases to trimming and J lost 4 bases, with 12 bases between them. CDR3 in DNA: TGCGCCAGCAGCCAAGAAATGGTAGCAACCTATGGCTACACCTTC. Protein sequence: CASSQEMVATYGYTF.

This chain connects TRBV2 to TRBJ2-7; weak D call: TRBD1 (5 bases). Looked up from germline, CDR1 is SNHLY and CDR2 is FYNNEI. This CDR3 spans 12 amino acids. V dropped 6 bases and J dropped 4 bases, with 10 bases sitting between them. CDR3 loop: CASRQDQYEQYF. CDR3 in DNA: TGTGCCAGCAGACAGGACCAATACGAGCAGTACTTC.

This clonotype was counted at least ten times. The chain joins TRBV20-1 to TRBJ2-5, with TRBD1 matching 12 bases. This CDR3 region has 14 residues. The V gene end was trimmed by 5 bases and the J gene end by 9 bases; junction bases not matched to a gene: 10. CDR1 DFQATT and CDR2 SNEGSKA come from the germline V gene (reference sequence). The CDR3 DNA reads TGCAGTGCTCGGACCGGGACAGGGGGCATGGCCCAGTACTTC. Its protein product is CSARTGTGGMAQYF.

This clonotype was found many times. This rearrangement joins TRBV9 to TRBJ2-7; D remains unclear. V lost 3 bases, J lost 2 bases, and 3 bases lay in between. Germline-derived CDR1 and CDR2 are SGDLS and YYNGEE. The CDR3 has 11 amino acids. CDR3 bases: TGTGCCAGCAGCGACACCTACGAGCAGTACTTC. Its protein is CASSDTYEQYF.

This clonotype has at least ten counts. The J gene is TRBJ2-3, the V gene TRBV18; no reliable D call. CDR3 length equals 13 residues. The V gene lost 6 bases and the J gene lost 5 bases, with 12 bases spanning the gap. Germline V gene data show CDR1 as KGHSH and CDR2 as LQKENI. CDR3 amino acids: CASSLSGEDTQYF. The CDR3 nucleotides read TGTGCCAGCTCCCTGAGTGGGGAAGATACGCAGTATTTT.

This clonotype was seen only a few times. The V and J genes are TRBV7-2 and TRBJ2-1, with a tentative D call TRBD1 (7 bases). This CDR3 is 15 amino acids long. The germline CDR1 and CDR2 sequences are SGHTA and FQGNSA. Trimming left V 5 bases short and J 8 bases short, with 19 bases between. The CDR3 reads CASSVRDRNGYEQFF. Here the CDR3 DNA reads TGTGCCAGCAGCGTGCGGGACAGAAACGGCTATGAGCAGTTCTTC.

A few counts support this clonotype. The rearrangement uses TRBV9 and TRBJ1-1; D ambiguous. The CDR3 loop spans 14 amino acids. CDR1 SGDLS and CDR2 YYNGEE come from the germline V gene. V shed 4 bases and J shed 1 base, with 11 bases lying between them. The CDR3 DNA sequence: TGTGCCAGCAGCCCTCAGACGGGGAACACTGAAGCTTTCTTT. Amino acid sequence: CASSPQTGNTEAFF.

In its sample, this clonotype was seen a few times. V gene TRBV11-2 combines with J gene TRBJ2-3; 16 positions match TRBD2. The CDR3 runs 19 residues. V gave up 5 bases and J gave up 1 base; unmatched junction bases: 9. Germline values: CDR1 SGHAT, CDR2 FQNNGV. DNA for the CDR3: TGTGCCAGCAGCGGGGGACTAGCGGGGGGGCGTCGCCGCACAGATACGCAGTATTTT. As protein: CASSGGLAGGRRRTDTQYF.

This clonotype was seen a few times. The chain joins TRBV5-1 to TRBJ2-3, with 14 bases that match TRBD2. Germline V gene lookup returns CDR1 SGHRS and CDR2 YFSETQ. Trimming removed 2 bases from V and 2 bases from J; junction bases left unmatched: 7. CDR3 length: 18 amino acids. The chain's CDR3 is CASSFRPGLAGDTDTQYF. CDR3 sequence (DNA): TGCGCCAGCAGCTTCCGACCGGGACTAGCGGGGGACACAGATACGCAGTATTTT.

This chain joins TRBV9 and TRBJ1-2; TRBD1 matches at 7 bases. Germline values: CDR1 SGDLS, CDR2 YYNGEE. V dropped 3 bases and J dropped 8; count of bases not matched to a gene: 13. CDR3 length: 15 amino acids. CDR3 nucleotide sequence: TGTGCCAGCAGCGCCCCTTTTTCAGGGGGTTTGGGCTACACCTTC. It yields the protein CASSAPFSGGLGYTF. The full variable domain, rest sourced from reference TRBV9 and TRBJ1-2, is DSGVTQTPKHLITATGQRVTLRCSPRSGDLSVYWYQQSLDQGLQFLIQYYNGEERAKGNILERFSAQQFPDLHSELNLSSLELGDSALYFCASSAPFSGGLGYTFGSGTRLTVV.